These T cell receptor beta chains were read from a single sample in a study of T cells in tuberculosis. The method was immunoSEQ multiplex PCR; TCRdb's version includes in-frame clones alone and lacks a portion of them. Here the sample spans 20,000 to 25,000 clones, more than 90% being singletons. Source material: PBMCs. The receptors derive from a donor aged 5-35 years with latent tuberculosis or without tuberculosis infection. Some clones in this sample may be carry-over from other donors' samples. CDR3s include the opening cysteine and the closing phenylalanine or tryptophan. A D gene is named only where the DNA matches it firmly. Size is stated for part of the rows, as once, few or many counts, or as a class when the clone is expanded.

abundance,j_gene,v_gene,d_gene,CDR3nt,CDR3aa
NA,TRBJ2-7,TRBV25-1,NA,TGTGCCAGCAGTGTCCTAGGGGCCGAGCAGTACTTC,CASSVLGAEQYF
NA,TRBJ2-7,TRBV19,NA,TGTGCCAGTAGTCTAGGCCCTACCTACGAGCAGTACTTC,CASSLGPTYEQYF
NA,TRBJ1-2,TRBV7-8,TRBD1,TGTGCCAGCAGCCCTACAGGGGCCATCTATGGCTACACCTTC,CASSPTGAIYGYTF
once,TRBJ1-6,TRBV2,TRBD1,TGTGCCAGCATATCCGACAGGGCGGATAATTCACCCCTCCACTTT,CASISDRADNSPLHF
NA,TRBJ1-2,TRBV27,NA,TGTGCCAGCAGTTCTCATCCGGGAAGATCCTATGGCTACACCTTC,CASSSHPGRSYGYTF
NA,TRBJ2-7,TRBV4-3,TRBD2,TGCGCCAGCAGCCGATTTACCGGGACTAGCGGGAGCCATTTCTACGAGCAGTACTTC,CASSRFTGTSGSHFYEQYF
NA,TRBJ2-1,TRBV6-5,NA,TGTGCCAGCAGCCGTACGGGAGACGACAATGAGCAGTTCTTC,CASSRTGDDNEQFF
NA,TRBJ2-1,TRBV6-5,TRBD2,TGTGCCAGCAGCCGACTAGCGGGAGGGCCGGTTGAGCAGTTCTTC,CASSRLAGGPVEQFF
NA,TRBJ1-1,TRBV11-1,NA,TGTGCCAGCAGCCGAACGACAGGCAGAGCTTTCTTT,CASSRTTGRAFF
NA,TRBJ1-2,TRBV28,NA,TGTGCCAGCAGTTTACAGGGCCCCTATGGCTACACCTTC,CASSLQGPYGYTF